This T cell receptor (beta chain) was captured in a study of control samples from healthy donors and cancer patients. This CDR3 comprises 11 residues. The germline gives CDR1 SGDLS, CDR2 YYNGEE. The V end was cut by 4 bases, the J end by 9 bases, with 8 bases between. The assay was immunoSEQ multiplex PCR, and TCRdb's table has in-frame clones only and misses some. The sample lists 70,000 to 80,000 clones, around 84% occurring once. The sequenced sample was blood. This sequence joins TRBV9 and TRBJ1-5; D uncertain. This TCR was sampled from a man aged 50-60 years in good health. The CDR3 region is CASSPSSPQHF. In DNA, the CDR3 is TGTGCCAGCAGCCCCTCATCGCCCCAGCATTTT.